Each of the 14 T cell receptor beta chains below was sequenced from the same sample in a study of blood T cell repertoires in COVID-19 (dated by TCRdb to between 2020 and 2021). The library was produced with the immunoSEQ multiplex PCR assay. TCRdb stores this immuneACCESS table with in-frame sequences only. Part of the clones is absent; in the studies checked, under half of the shortfall reflects unresolved V genes, and no reason is known for the rest. This sample gives fewer than 650,000 clones in total; 85% to 90% of them show up just once. Less than 9% of the sample belongs to the ten largest clones. Sequencing was carried out using peripheral blood. All receptors derive from a woman aged 45-59 years with COVID-19, enrolled during active disease.

The chain has TRBV15 and TRBJ2-5; possibly TRBD2 for D (6 bases). CDR3 length: 15 amino acids. V dropped 0 bases and J dropped 1 base, with 9 bases sitting between them. Germline-derived CDR1 and CDR2 are LNHNV and YYDKDF (reference sequence). The DNA of the CDR3 is TGTGCCACCAGCAGAGAGGGGGGATTCCAAGAGACCCAGTACTTC. Amino acids: CATSREGGFQETQYF.

V usage is TRBV29-1 and J usage is TRBJ2-3; 7 bases map to TRBD1. Germline-derived CDR1 and CDR2 are SQVTM and ANQGSEA. This CDR3 comprises 14 residues. Germline trimming cut 3 bases from V and 3 bases from J; bases unmatched to any gene: 6. CDR3 DNA: TGCAGCGTTGAGGGGACAGCCAAAACAGATACGCAGTATTTT. Its protein is CSVEGTAKTDTQYF.

V and J are TRBV13 and TRBJ2-3; 15 bases fit TRBD2. CDR3 length: 16 amino acids. Germline assignment: CDR1 PRHDT and CDR2 FYEKMQ (reference sequence). J was trimmed by 8 bases and V by 5 bases; bases with no gene match: 8. Here the CDR3 DNA reads TGTGCCAGCAGCCTGGGACTAGCGGGGGGTCACGGTACGCAGTATTTT. Its protein is CASSLGLAGGHGTQYF.

V and J are TRBV30 and TRBJ1-4; TRBD1 agrees at 7 bases. CDR1 is GTSNPN, CDR2 SVGIG, per germline (reference sequence). V gave up 3 bases and J gave up 5 bases; unmatched junction bases: 6. The CDR3 totals 14 residues. The CDR3 DNA reads as TGTGCCTGGAGCAGGGACAGTTTAAATGAAAAACTGTTTTTT. Protein: CAWSRDSLNEKLFF.

This clone was counted once. The chain recombines TRBV18 with TRBJ2-2; tentative D call: TRBD1 (6 bases). The CDR3 sequence is 16 residues long. Germline CDR1 is KGHSH and CDR2 is LQKENI. Trimming stripped 2 bases from V and 4 bases from J, with 14 bases between. The CDR3 DNA follows: TGTGCCAGCTCACCAAGTACAGGGACGGGCACCGGGGAGCTGTTTTTT. Amino acids: CASSPSTGTGTGELFF.

The chain employs TRBV2 and TRBJ2-5, with D tentatively TRBD1 (5 bases). V was trimmed by 5 bases and J by 5 bases, leaving 15 bases between them. CDR1 and CDR2 (germline): SNHLY, FYNNEI. This CDR3 region has 14 residues. CDR3 nucleotide sequence: TGTGCCAGCAGTCCCAATCCTAACAGGGAGACCCAGTACTTC. This translates into CASSPNPNRETQYF.

The gene calls are TRBV4-1 and TRBJ1-5, with a weak D call TRBD1 (6 bases). CDR3 length: 15 residues. In germline, CDR1 is MGHRA, CDR2 YSYEKL. Trimming shortened V by 4 bases and J by 1 base, and 11 bases separated the two germline ends. The CDR3 sequence: CASSPDRRSNQPQHF. DNA of the CDR3: TGCGCCAGCAGCCCCGACAGGAGGAGCAATCAGCCCCAGCATTTT.

The genes are TRBV12-5 and TRBJ2-7; D possibly corresponds to TRBD1 (6 bases). The CDR3 totals 17 residues. The V end lost 2 bases, the J end lost 4 bases, and 21 bases lay between the germline ends. Per germline, CDR1 LGHNT and CDR2 FRNRAP. CDR3 loop: CASGLPRVGAHSYEQYF. In DNA form, the CDR3 reads TGTGCTAGTGGTTTGCCAAGGGTGGGGGCCCATTCTTACGAGCAGTACTTC.

This chain joins TRBV11-2 and TRBJ2-7; D remains unclear. CDR3 size: 15 residues. Deletions cut 3 bases from V and 5 bases from J, with 17 bases between. From germline, CDR1 is SGHAT and CDR2 FQNNGV. CDR3 amino acids: CASSLSKTPRDEQYF. In nucleotides, the CDR3 is TGTGCCAGCAGCTTGTCGAAAACCCCCCGGGACGAGCAGTACTTC.

V is TRBV27 and J is TRBJ2-3, with D perhaps TRBD2 (6 bases). Germline values: CDR1 MNHEY, CDR2 SMNVEV (reference sequence). V lost 6 bases and J 4 bases, leaving 17 bases between the germline ends. The CDR3 contains 15 residues. This CDR3 reads CASRGWGEASDTQYF. The CDR3 coding sequence is TGTGCCAGCAGGGGGTGGGGGGAAGCCTCAGATACGCAGTATTTT.

This clone was detected once. The chain has TRBV15 and TRBJ2-5, with D tentatively TRBD2 (7 bases). The CDR3 consists of 16 residues. Germline V gene data show CDR1 as LNHNV and CDR2 as YYDKDF (reference sequence). Deletions cut 3 bases from V and 3 bases from J, with 17 bases between. The CDR3 nucleotides are TGTGCCACCAGCAGGGGGGGGGCTATCCAAGAAGAGACCCAGTACTTC. It specifies CATSRGGAIQEETQYF.

The chain uses TRBV10-2 and TRBJ1-1, with a weak D call TRBD1 (6 bases). The CDR3 covers 12 residues. The V gene lost 4 bases and the J gene lost 10 bases, with 13 bases spanning the gap. Germline V gives CDR1 WSHSY, CDR2 SAAADI. The CDR3 region has the DNA TGCGCCAGCAGTGGGGACAACCAGGCAGCTTTCTTT. Protein sequence: CASSGDNQAAFF.

This clone was counted once. The V gene is TRBV19, the J gene TRBJ2-3, with a possible D match to TRBD2 (6 bases). Germline-derived CDR1 and CDR2 are LNHDA and SQIVND (reference sequence). CDR3 size: 15 residues. V was shortened by 5 bases and J by 1 base, with 13 bases between the two germline ends. The CDR3 nucleotides read TGTGCCAGTAGTGTCCGATCGGGAGGCACAGATACGCAGTATTTT. It is translated as CASSVRSGGTDTQYF.

This chain uses TRBV5-1 with TRBJ2-2, with D perhaps TRBD2 (6 bases). The CDR3 is 16 residues long. Trimming stripped 4 bases from V and 2 bases from J, with 15 bases between. Germline V gives CDR1 SGHRS, CDR2 YFSETQ. Here the CDR3 reads CASSPGGTGNTGELFF. CDR3 DNA sequence: TGCGCCAGCAGCCCGGGCGGGACGGGAAACACCGGGGAGCTGTTTTTT.